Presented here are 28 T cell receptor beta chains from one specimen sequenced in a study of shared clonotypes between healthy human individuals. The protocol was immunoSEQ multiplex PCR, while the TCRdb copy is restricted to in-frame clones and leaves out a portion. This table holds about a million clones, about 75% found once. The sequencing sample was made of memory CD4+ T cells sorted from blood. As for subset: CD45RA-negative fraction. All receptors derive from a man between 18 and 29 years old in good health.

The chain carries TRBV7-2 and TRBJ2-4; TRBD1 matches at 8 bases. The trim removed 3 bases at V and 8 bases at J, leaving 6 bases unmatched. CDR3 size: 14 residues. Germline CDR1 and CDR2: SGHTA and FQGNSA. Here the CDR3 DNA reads TGTGCCAGCAGCTTGGGACAGGCAGGGTACATTCAGTACTTC. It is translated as CASSLGQAGYIQYF.

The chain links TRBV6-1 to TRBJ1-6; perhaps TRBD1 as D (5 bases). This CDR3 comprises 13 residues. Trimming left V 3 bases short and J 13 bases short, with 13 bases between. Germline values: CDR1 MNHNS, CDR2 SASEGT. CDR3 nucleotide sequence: TGTGCCAGCAGTGAGGACATCTCCACTCCCCTCCACTTT. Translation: CASSEDISTPLHF.

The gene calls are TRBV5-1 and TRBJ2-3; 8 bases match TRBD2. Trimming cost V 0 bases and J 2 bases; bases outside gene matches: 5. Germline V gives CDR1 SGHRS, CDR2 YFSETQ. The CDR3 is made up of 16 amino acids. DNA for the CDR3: TGCGCCAGCAGCTTGGTTACGGGGGGGTACACAGATACGCAGTATTTT. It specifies CASSLVTGGYTDTQYF. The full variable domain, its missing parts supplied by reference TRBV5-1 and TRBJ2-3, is KAGVTQTPRYLIKTRGQQVTLSCSPISGHRSVSWYQQTPGQGLQFLFEYFSETQRNKGNFPGRFSGRQFSNSRSEMNVSTLELGDSALYLCASSLVTGGYTDTQYFGPGTRLTVL.

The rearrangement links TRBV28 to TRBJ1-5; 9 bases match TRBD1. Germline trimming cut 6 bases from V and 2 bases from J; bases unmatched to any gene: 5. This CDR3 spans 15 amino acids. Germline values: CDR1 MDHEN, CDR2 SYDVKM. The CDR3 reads CASRTGGRRNQPQHF. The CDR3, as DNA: TGTGCCAGCAGGACAGGGGGTAGGCGCAATCAGCCCCAGCATTTT.

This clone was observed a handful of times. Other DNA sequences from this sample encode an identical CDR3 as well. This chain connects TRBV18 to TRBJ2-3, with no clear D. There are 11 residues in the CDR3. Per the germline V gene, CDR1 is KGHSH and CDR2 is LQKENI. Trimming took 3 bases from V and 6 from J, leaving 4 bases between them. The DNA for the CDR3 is TGTGCCAGCTCACCGGAGGATACGCAGTATTTT. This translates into CASSPEDTQYF.

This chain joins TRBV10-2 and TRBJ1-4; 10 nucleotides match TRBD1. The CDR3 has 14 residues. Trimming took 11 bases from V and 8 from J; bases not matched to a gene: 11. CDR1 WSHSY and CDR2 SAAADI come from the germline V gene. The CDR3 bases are TGCGCCGCCCAAGCGGGGACAGGGGACGAAAAACTGTTTTTT. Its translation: CAAQAGTGDEKLFF.

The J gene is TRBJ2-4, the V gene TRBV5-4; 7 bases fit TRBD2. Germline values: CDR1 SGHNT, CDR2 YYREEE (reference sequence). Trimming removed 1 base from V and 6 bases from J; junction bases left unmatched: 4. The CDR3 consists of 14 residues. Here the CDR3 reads CASSLYGLGNIQYF. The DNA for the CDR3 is TGTGCCAGCAGCTTGTACGGACTAGGAAACATTCAGTACTTC.

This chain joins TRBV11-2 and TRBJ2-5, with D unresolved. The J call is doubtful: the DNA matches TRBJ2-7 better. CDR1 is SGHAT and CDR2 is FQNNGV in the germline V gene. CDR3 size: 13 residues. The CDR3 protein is CASSPNTDYEQYF. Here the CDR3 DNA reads TGTGCCAGCAGCCCAAACACCGACTACGAGCAGTACTTC.

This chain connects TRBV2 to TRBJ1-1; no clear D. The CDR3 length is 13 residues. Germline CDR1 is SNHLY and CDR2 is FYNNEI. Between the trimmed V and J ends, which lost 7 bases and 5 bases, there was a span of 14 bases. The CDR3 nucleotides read TGTGCCAGCACCCTAGAGAGGGAGACTGAAGCTTTCTTT. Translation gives CASTLERETEAFF.

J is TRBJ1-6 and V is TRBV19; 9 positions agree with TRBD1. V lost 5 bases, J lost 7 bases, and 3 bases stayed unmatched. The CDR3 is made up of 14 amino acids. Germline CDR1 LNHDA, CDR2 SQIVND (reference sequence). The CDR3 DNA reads TGTGCCAGTAGTGTCGACAGGGGGAATTCACCCCTCCACTTT. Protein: CASSVDRGNSPLHF.

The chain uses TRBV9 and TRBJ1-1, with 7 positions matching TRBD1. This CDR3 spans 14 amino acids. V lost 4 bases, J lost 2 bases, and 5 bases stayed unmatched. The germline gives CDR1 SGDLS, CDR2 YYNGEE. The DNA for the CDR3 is TGTGCCAGCAGCTTTTGGGACAGCAACACTGAAGCTTTCTTT. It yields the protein CASSFWDSNTEAFF.

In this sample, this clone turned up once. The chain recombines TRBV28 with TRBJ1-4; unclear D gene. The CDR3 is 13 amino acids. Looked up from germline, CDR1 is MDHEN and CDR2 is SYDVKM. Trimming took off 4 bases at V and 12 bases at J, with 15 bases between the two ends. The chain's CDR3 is CASSWAVVGELFF. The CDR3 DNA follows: TGTGCCAGCAGTTGGGCGGTGGTCGGGGAACTGTTTTTT.

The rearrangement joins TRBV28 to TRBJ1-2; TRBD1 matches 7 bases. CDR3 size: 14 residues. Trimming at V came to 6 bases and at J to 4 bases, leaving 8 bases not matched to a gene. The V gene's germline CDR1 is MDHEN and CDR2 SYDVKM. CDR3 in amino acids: CASSPTGQIYGYTF. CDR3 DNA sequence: TGTGCCAGCAGCCCTACGGGACAGATCTATGGCTACACCTTC.

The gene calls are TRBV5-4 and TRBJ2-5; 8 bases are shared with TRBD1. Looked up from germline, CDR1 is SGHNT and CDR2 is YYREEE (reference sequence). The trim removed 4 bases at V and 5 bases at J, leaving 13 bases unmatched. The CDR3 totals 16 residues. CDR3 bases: TGTGCCAGCAGCCCTGGCGGGGCAGGGGGCTGGGAGACCCAGTACTTC. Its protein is CASSPGGAGGWETQYF.

The CDR3 loop reads CASSSGQGERTDTQYF. CDR3 nucleotide sequence: TGTGCCAGCAGTTCGGGACAGGGCGAGAGGACAGATACGCAGTATTTT. The J gene is TRBJ2-3, the V gene TRBV6-5; TRBD1 matches at 9 bases. Germline V lookup: CDR1 MNHEY, CDR2 SVGAGI. V lost 4 bases and J lost 3; bases outside the gene matches: 8. CDR3 size: 16 residues.

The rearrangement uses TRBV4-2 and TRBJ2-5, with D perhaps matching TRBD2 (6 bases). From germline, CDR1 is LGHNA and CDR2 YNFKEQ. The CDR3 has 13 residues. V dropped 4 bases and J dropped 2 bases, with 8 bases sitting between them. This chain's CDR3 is CASSRGEQETQYF. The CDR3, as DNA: TGTGCCAGCAGCCGGGGGGAACAAGAGACCCAGTACTTC.

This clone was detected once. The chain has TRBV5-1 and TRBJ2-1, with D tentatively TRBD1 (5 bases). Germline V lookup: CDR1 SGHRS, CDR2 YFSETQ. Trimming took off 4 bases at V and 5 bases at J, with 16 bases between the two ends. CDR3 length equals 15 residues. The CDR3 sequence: CASSPGHGGDNEQFF. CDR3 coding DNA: TGCGCCAGCAGCCCCGGACATGGCGGCGACAATGAGCAGTTCTTC.

The CDR3 loop is CASSAAGGPGEQYF. CDR3 nucleotide sequence: TGTGCCAGCTCCGCAGCGGGGGGGCCGGGCGAGCAGTACTTC. The chain is built from TRBV2 and TRBJ2-7; 10 bases are shared with TRBD2. V shed 8 bases, J shed 6 bases, and the junction held 10 bases outside the gene matches. This CDR3 has 14 residues. Germline-derived CDR1 and CDR2 are SNHLY and FYNNEI.

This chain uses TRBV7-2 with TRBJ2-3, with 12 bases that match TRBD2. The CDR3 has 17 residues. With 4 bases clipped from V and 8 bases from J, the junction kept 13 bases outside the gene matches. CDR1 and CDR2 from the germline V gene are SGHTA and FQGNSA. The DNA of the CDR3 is TGTGCCAGCAGCTACCCCTCGACTAGCGGGAGACGTGGTACGCAGTATTTT. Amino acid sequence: CASSYPSTSGRRGTQYF. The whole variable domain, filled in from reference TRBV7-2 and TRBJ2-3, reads GAGVSQSPSNKVTEKGKDVELRCDPISGHTALYWYRQSLGQGLEFLIYFQGNSAPDKSGLPSDRFSAERTGGSVSTLTIQRTQQEDSAVYLCASSYPSTSGRRGTQYFGPGTRLTVL.

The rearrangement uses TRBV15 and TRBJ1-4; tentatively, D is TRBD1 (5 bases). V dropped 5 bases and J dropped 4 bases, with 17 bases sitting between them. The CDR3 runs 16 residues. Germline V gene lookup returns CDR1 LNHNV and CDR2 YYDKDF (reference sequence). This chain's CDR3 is CATSHDSTRGNEKLFF. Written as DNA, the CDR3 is TGTGCCACCAGCCACGACAGCACGAGGGGTAATGAAAAACTGTTTTTT.

CDR3 protein: CASSQVTAGVNRKDTQYF. CDR3 DNA: TGCGCCAGCAGCCAAGTCACAGCGGGAGTAAATCGGAAGGATACGCAGTATTTT. The chain uses TRBV4-1 and TRBJ2-3, with 8 bases identical to TRBD2. J was trimmed by 6 bases and V by 1 base; bases with no gene match: 15. CDR1 is MGHRA and CDR2 is YSYEKL in the germline V gene. This CDR3 comprises 18 residues.

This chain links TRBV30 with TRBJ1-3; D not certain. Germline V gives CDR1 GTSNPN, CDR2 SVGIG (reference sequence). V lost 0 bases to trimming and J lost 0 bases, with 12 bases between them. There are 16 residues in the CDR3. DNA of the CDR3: TGTGCCTGGAGTGTATACTTCGGGGACTCTGGAAACACCATATATTTT. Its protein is CAWSVYFGDSGNTIYF.

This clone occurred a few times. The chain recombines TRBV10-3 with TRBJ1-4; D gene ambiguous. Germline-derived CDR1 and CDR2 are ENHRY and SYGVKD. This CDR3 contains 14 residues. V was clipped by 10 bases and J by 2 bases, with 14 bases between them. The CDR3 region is CATSGWETNEKLFF. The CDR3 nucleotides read TGTGCCACCTCTGGGTGGGAGACTAATGAAAAACTGTTTTTT.

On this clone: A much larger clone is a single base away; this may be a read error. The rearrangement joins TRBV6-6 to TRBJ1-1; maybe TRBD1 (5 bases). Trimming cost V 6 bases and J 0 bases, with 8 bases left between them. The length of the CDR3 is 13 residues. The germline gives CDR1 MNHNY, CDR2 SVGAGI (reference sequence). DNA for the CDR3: TGTGCCAGCAGCGTACAGGTGAACACTGAAGCTTTCTTT. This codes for CASSVQVNTEAFF.

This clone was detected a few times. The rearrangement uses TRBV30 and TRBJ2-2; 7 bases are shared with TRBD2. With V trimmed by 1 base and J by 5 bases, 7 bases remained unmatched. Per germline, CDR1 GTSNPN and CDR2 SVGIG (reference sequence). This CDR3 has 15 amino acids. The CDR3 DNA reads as TGTGCCTGGAGTGGGGCGGGAGTGGGAACCGGGGAGCTGTTTTTT. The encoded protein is CAWSGAGVGTGELFF.

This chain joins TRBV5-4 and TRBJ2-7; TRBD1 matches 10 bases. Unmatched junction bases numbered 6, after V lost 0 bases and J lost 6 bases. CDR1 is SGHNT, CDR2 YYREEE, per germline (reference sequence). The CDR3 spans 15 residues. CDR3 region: CASSLAGTGVAEQYF. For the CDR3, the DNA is TGTGCCAGCAGCTTGGCCGGGACAGGGGTGGCCGAGCAGTACTTC.

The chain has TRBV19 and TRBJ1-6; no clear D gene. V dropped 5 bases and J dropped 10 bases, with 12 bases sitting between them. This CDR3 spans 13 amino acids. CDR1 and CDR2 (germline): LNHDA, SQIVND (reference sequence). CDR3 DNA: TGTGCCAGTAGTCCCCAAGAGTGGTCACCCCTCCACTTT. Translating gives CASSPQEWSPLHF.

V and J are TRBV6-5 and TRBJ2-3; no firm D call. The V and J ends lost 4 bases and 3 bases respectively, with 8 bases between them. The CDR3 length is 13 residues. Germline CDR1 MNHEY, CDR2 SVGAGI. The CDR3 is CASSSPSTDTQYF. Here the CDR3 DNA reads TGTGCCAGCAGTTCGCCATCAACAGATACGCAGTATTTT.